These 9 T cell receptor beta chains share one sample of origin, sequenced in a study of control samples from healthy donors and cancer patients. The data were produced by immunoSEQ multiplex PCR, yet TCRdb's version contains in-frame clones alone and is incomplete. Found here are 110,000 to 150,000 clones, 89% of them singletons; the top ten hold around 4.9%. Sequenced: blood. Receptor source: a young man in good health.

The chain is built from TRBV14 and TRBJ2-1, with a tentative D call TRBD2 (5 bases). The V end was cut by 0 bases, the J end by 8 bases, with 23 bases between. This CDR3 is 18 amino acids long. CDR1 SGHDN and CDR2 FVKESK come from the germline V gene. CDR3 loop: CASSQDRRSATLTDEQFF. CDR3 DNA: TGTGCCAGCAGCCAAGATAGGAGGAGCGCGACACTAACGGATGAGCAGTTCTTC.

The chain combines TRBV11-1 with TRBJ2-2, with 8 positions matching TRBD2. The V and J ends lost 5 bases and 6 bases, in that order; junction bases with no gene match: 2. Germline-derived CDR1 and CDR2 are SGHAT and FQDESV (reference sequence). The CDR3 totals 13 residues. The CDR3: CASSKTSAGELFF. CDR3 bases: TGTGCCAGCAGCAAGACTAGCGCCGGGGAGCTGTTTTTT.

The V and J genes are TRBV18 and TRBJ1-6; D is undetermined. Deletions cut 3 bases from V and 11 bases from J, with 17 bases between. Germline assignment: CDR1 KGHSH and CDR2 LQKENI. This CDR3 contains 15 residues. In DNA form, the CDR3 reads TGTGCCAGCTCACCGCCCCACGCGGGCCCGGCACCCCTCCACTTT. Encoded protein: CASSPPHAGPAPLHF.

As for this clone: The same CDR3 arises from other DNA sequences in this sample as well. V is TRBV11-3 and J is TRBJ2-7; 7 nucleotides line up with TRBD1. The CDR3 length is 13 residues. The V and J ends lost 5 bases and 2 bases, in that order; junction bases with no gene match: 3. Germline V CDR1 and CDR2: SGHNT, YENEEA. The CDR3 nucleotides are TGTGCCAGCAGCCTGACAGGGACCTACGAGCAGTACTTC. Amino acid sequence: CASSLTGTYEQYF.

The chain employs TRBV11-3 and TRBJ1-1, with D unresolved. Trimming shortened V by 6 bases and J by 6 bases, and 14 bases separated the two germline ends. The CDR3 totals 13 residues. Germline CDR1 reads SGHNT; CDR2 reads YENEEA. The CDR3 here is CASRSPRLAEAFF. The CDR3 nucleotides read TGTGCCAGCAGATCCCCCCGCCTCGCTGAAGCTTTCTTT.

V is TRBV25-1 and J is TRBJ1-2; no firm D call. The CDR3 extends over 15 amino acids. In germline, CDR1 is MGHDK, CDR2 SYGVNS. The ends were cut back, 3 bases at V and 4 bases at J, with 15 bases in the middle. DNA of the CDR3: TGTGCCAGCAGTGACGACCGGGGAGGGATCTATGGCTACACCTTC. As protein: CASSDDRGGIYGYTF.

The chain carries TRBV4-3 and TRBJ1-2; D is ambiguous. Germline V lookup: CDR1 LGHNA, CDR2 YSLEER. V lost 0 bases and J lost 8, with 19 bases in between. The CDR3 runs to 16 residues. CDR3: CASSQDQKRGGKGYTF. The CDR3 DNA reads TGCGCCAGCAGCCAAGATCAGAAACGGGGAGGAAAGGGCTACACCTTC.

CDR3 loop: CASSYGAVGGYTF. In nucleotides, the CDR3 is TGTGCCAGCAGTTACGGGGCAGTGGGCGGCTACACCTTC. V is TRBV6-5 and J is TRBJ1-2; weak D call: TRBD1 (5 bases). The V and J ends lost 2 bases and 8 bases respectively, with 12 bases between them. The CDR3 sequence is 13 residues long. In germline, CDR1 is MNHEY, CDR2 SVGAGI.

The chain recombines TRBV6-4 with TRBJ1-4, with a tentative D call TRBD1 (5 bases). V lost 8 bases and J lost 7, with 20 bases in between. The CDR3 is 15 residues long. The germline CDR1 and CDR2 sequences are MRHNA and SNTAGT. This CDR3 reads CASSSSGEASEKLFF. The CDR3 DNA is TGTGCCAGCTCATCCTCGGGGGAAGCCTCTGAAAAACTGTTTTTT.